This entry is about one TCR beta chain. What it binds is not known. PCR used 60 Vbeta primers and 13 Jbeta primers. Repertoires were generated with immunoSEQ multiplex PCR, while TCRdb's copy carries only in-frame clones and drops some. In the table there are 300,000 or so clones, almost 85% of which are singletons. These data are taken from a study of cytomegalovirus exposure and HLA in healthy donors. This CDR3 spans 12 amino acids. Germline CDR1 reads MDHEN; CDR2 reads SYDVKM. Trimming shortened V by 6 bases and J by 6 bases, and 11 bases separated the two germline ends. Overall study results and limits: In an earlier analysis, most TCR beta V segments were productive about 87% or about 30% of the time.

The sequence was obtained from a woman aged 35 to 49 in good health and CMV-seropositive. Sequenced material: PBMCs. The J gene is TRBJ2-5, the V gene TRBV28; D unresolved. In nucleotides, the CDR3 is TGTGCCAGCAGCCCTCCGTCTCAGACCCAGTACTTC. It encodes CASSPPSQTQYF.